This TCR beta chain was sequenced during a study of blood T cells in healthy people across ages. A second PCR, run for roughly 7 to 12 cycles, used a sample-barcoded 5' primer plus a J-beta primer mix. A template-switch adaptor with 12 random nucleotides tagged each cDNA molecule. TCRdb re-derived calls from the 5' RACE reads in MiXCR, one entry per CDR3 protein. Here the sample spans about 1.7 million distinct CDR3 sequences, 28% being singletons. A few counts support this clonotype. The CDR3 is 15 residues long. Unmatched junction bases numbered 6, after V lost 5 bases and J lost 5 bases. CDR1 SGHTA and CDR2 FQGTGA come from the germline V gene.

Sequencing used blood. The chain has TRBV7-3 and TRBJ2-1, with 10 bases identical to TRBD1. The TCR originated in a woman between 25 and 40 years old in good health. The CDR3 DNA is TGTGCCAGCAGCAACCGGGACAGGGGTGACAATGAGCAGTTCTTC. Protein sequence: CASSNRDRGDNEQFF.